Presented here are 13 T cell receptor beta chains from one specimen sequenced in a study of spatial heterogeneity in lung cancer. TCRdb redid the calling of the 5' RACE reads with MiXCR, one entry per CDR3 protein. The data hold about 75,000 distinct CDR3 sequences, with about 14% observed a single time. Described time point: sample taken at primary tumor resection. In each case, whole RNA from tumor, nontumor lung or frozen PBMC was sequenced unsorted. Sample: PBMCs, taken at surgery. Source of these receptors: a male donor with early-stage non-small cell lung cancer.

This clonotype was detected only a few times. The CDR3 DNA sequence: TGCAGTGCTACTCAGACTAGCGGGAGGTCAGATACGCAGTATTTT. This sequence encodes CSATQTSGRSDTQYF. The rearrangement links TRBV20-1 to TRBJ2-3; TRBD2 aligns across 13 bases. The J segment lost 4 bases and the V segment lost 4 bases, leaving 5 bases of the junction unmatched. From germline, CDR1 is DFQATT and CDR2 SNEGSKA (reference sequence). This CDR3 is built from 15 residues.

This clonotype has a handful of counts. The chain recombines TRBV20-1 with TRBJ2-7; D call uncertain. Germline CDR1 DFQATT, CDR2 SNEGSKA (reference sequence). This CDR3 is built from 11 residues. The V end was cut by 5 bases, the J end by 8 bases, with 13 bases between. CDR3 sequence: CSAPLSSKQYF. The CDR3, as DNA: TGCAGTGCTCCTCTATCGTCTAAGCAGTACTTC.

Many counts were recorded for this clonotype. The chain links TRBV7-9 to TRBJ2-3; D ambiguous. The CDR3 extends over 16 amino acids. CDR1 and CDR2 (germline): SEHNR, FQNEAQ (reference sequence). Trimming removed 10 bases from V and 2 bases from J, with 22 bases in between. The DNA for the CDR3 is TGTGCCACCTCCCCCTACAGTCTCGGATTCACAGATACGCAGTATTTT. Its translation is CATSPYSLGFTDTQYF.

The sample holds a few counts of this clonotype. The chain joins TRBV5-1 to TRBJ2-3; 7 bases map to TRBD2. V dropped 3 bases and J dropped 6; count of bases not matched to a gene: 7. There are 14 residues in the CDR3. Germline CDR1 is SGHRS and CDR2 is YFSETQ. The CDR3 coding sequence is TGCGCCAGCAGCTCGACTAGCCCCGTGGATACGCAGTATTTT. Amino acid sequence: CASSSTSPVDTQYF.

The table lists this clonotype with a few counts. The chain has TRBV5-1 and TRBJ2-5; TRBD1 agrees at 11 bases. There are 15 residues in the CDR3. Germline assignment: CDR1 SGHRS and CDR2 YFSETQ. V trimming: 2 bases; J trimming: 1 base; junction bases outside the gene matches: 1. CDR3 nucleotides: TGCGCCAGCAGCTTCGGACAGGGGGCCCAAGAGACCCAGTACTTC. Its protein product is CASSFGQGAQETQYF. The whole variable domain, filled in from reference TRBV5-1 and TRBJ2-5, reads KAGVTQTPRYLIKTRGQQVTLSCSPISGHRSVSWYQQTPGQGLQFLFEYFSETQRNKGNFPGRFSGRQFSNSRSEMNVSTLELGDSALYLCASSFGQGAQETQYFGPGTRLLVL.

Ten or more counts support this clonotype. The chain has TRBV5-4 and TRBJ2-5; the D gene is possibly TRBD1 (5 bases). Trimming pared 0 bases from V and 2 bases from J, leaving 5 bases between. Germline V gene data show CDR1 as SGHNT and CDR2 as YYREEE (reference sequence). There are 13 residues in the CDR3. CDR3 in amino acids: CASSLDRQETQYF. CDR3 sequence (DNA): TGTGCCAGCAGCTTGGACAGGCAAGAGACCCAGTACTTC.

The chain links TRBV7-6 to TRBJ1-1; no reliable D call. CDR3 length: 13 residues. Germline assignment: CDR1 SGHVS and CDR2 FNYEAQ. The germline V and J ends were trimmed by 3 bases and 11 bases, with 16 bases remaining between them. The DNA for the CDR3 is TGTGCCAGCAGCTTCGGAACCCCCCCAGAGGCTTTCTTT. Encoded protein: CASSFGTPPEAFF. The full variable domain, completed using reference TRBV7-6 and TRBJ1-1, is GAGVSQSPRYKVTKRGQDVALRCDPISGHVSLYWYRQALGQGPEFLTYFNYEAQQDKSGLPNDRFSAERPEGSISTLTIQRTEQRDSAMYRCASSFGTPPEAFFGQGTRLTVV.

This clonotype was observed a handful of times. This chain uses TRBV5-5 with TRBJ2-2, with D possibly matching TRBD2 (6 bases). V dropped 6 bases and J dropped 1 base, with 16 bases sitting between them. Germline values: CDR1 SGHKS, CDR2 YYEKEE (reference sequence). The CDR3 is made up of 16 amino acids. The CDR3 nucleotides are TGTGCCAGCACCCCGGTGGGGCGGGGGAACACCGGGGAGCTGTTTTTT. It specifies CASTPVGRGNTGELFF.

This chain joins TRBV7-2 and TRBJ2-3, with D maybe TRBD1 (5 bases). The CDR3 loop spans 16 amino acids. V was cut by 5 bases and J by 2 bases, with 17 bases left in between. The germline V gene has CDR1 SGHTA and CDR2 FQGNSA. In nucleotides, the CDR3 is TGTGCCAGCAGCCTTGGCCTAGACAGCCTCACAGATACGCAGTATTTT. This encodes CASSLGLDSLTDTQYF.

This clonotype was recorded at least ten times. This rearrangement joins TRBV9 to TRBJ2-7, with 11 bases lining up with TRBD2. The CDR3 sequence is 15 residues long. With V trimmed by 3 bases and J by 1 base, 3 bases remained unmatched. Per germline, CDR1 SGDLS and CDR2 YYNGEE. The CDR3 region is CASSEGTSGSYEQYF. The CDR3 nucleotides are TGTGCCAGCAGCGAGGGGACTAGCGGTTCCTACGAGCAGTACTTC.

Ten or more counts support this clonotype. The V and J genes are TRBV28 and TRBJ2-7; 10 nucleotides agree with TRBD2. From germline, CDR1 is MDHEN and CDR2 SYDVKM. CDR3 length: 15 amino acids. The V gene end was trimmed by 3 bases and the J gene end by 5 bases; junction bases not matched to a gene: 7. CDR3 in amino acids: CASSFLAGARNEQYF. CDR3 coding DNA: TGTGCCAGCAGTTTCCTAGCGGGAGCCAGAAACGAGCAGTACTTC.

Points on this clonotype: A much larger clonotype is one base distant, so this may be a read error. The V call is TRBV9, the J call TRBJ2-1; D is possibly TRBD1 (6 bases). CDR1 SGDLS and CDR2 YYNGEE come from the germline V gene. The germline V and J ends were trimmed by 0 bases and 9 bases, with 16 bases remaining between them. This CDR3 has 15 amino acids. The CDR3 sequence: CASSVGSQLDSEQFF. CDR3 nucleotides: TGTGCCAGCAGCGTAGGAAGCCAGCTGGACAGTGAGCAGTTCTTC.

This clonotype came up many times. The J gene is TRBJ2-1, the V gene TRBV11-3; D is perhaps TRBD1 (6 bases). V lost 5 bases to trimming and J lost 0 bases, with 11 bases between them. The CDR3 is made up of 15 amino acids. Germline-derived CDR1 and CDR2 are SGHNT and YENEEA. The CDR3 region is CASSLGQSSYNEQFF. CDR3 DNA sequence: TGTGCCAGCAGCCTAGGACAGAGCTCCTACAATGAGCAGTTCTTC.